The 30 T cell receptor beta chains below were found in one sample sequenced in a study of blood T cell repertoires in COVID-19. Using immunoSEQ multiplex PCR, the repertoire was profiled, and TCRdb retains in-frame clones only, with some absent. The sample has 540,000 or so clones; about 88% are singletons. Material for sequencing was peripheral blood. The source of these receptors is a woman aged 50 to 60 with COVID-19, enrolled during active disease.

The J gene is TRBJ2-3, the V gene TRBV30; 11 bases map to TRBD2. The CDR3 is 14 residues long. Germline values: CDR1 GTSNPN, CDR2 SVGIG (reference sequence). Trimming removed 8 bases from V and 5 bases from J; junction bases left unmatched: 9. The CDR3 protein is CAGIAGGRVDTQYF. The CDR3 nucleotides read TGTGCCGGAATAGCGGGGGGGCGGGTAGATACGCAGTATTTT. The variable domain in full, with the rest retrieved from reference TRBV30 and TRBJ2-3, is SQTIHQWPATLVQPVGSPLSLECTVEGTSNPNLYWYRQAAGRGLQLLFYSVGIGQISSEVPQNLSASRPQDRQFILSSKKLLLSDSGFYLCAGIAGGRVDTQYFGPGTRLTVL.

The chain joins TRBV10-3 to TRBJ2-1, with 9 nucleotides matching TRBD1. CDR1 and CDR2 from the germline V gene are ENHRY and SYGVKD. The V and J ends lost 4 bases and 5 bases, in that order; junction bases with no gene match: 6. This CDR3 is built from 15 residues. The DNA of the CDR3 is TGTGCCATCAGTGGAGGGGACAGGGCCGACAATGAGCAGTTCTTC. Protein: CAISGGDRADNEQFF.

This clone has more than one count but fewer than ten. The CDR3, as DNA: TGTGCCAGCAGTCCCGACAGGCGTGATACGCAGTATTTT. This sequence encodes CASSPDRRDTQYF. The chain employs TRBV6-5 and TRBJ2-3, with D possibly matching TRBD1 (6 bases). CDR1 MNHEY and CDR2 SVGAGI come from the germline V gene. The CDR3 is made up of 13 amino acids. Between the trimmed V and J ends, which lost 5 bases and 6 bases, there was a span of 12 bases.

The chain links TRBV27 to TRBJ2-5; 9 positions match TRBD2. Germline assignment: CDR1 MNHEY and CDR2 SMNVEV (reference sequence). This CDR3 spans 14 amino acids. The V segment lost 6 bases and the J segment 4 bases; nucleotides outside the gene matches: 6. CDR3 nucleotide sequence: TGTGCCAGCAGGAGCGGGGGGTTCGGAGAGACCCAGTACTTC. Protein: CASRSGGFGETQYF.

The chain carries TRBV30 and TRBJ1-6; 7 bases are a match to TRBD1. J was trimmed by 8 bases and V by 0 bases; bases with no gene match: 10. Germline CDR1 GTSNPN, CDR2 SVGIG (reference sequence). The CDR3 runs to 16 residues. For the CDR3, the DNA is TGTGCCTGGAGTGTACCGGGGACAGCGAACGATTCACCCCTCCACTTT. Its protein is CAWSVPGTANDSPLHF.

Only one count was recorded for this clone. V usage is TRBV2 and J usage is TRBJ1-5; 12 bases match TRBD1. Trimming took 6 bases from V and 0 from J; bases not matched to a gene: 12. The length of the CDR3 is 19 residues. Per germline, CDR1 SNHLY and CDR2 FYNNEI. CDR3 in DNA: TGTGCCAGCAGCCATCCCCCCGGGACAGGGGGCGATAGCAATCAGCCCCAGCATTTT. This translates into CASSHPPGTGGDSNQPQHF.

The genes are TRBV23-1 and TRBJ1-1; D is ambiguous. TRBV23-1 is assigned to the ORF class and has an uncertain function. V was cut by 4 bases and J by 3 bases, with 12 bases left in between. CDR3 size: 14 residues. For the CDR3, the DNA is TGCGCCAGCAGTCGCCCTACAGAACACACTGAAGCTTTCTTT. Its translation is CASSRPTEHTEAFF.

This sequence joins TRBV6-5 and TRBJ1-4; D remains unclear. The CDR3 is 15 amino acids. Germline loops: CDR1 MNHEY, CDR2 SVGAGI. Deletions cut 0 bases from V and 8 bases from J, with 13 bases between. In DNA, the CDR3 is TGTGCCAGCAGTTACTCGGCGGGCCCGGGGGAAAAACTGTTTTTT. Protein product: CASSYSAGPGEKLFF.

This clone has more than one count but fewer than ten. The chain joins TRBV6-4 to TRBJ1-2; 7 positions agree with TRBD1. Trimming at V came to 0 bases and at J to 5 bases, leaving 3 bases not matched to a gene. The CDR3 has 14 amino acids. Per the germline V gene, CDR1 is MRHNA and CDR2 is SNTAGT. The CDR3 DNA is TGTGCCAGCAGTGACTCGATACAGGGGTATGGCTACACCTTC. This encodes CASSDSIQGYGYTF.

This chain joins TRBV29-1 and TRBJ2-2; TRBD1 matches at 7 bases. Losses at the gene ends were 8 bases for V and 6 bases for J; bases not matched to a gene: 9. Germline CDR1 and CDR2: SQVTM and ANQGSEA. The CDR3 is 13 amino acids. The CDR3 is CSSGTDFSGELFF. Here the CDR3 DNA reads TGCAGCTCCGGGACAGACTTCTCCGGGGAGCTGTTTTTT.

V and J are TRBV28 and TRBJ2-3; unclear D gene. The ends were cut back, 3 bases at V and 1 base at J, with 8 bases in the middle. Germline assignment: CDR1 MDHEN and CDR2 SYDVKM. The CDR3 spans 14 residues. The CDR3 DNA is TGTGCCAGCAGTTTGGTCCCAGGCACAGATACGCAGTATTTT. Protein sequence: CASSLVPGTDTQYF.

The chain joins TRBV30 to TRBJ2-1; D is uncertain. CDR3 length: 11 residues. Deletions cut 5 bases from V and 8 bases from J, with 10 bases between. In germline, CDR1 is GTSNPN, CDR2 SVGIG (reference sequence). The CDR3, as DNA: TGTGCCTGGTCCTGGAGTCATGAGCAGTTCTTC. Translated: CAWSWSHEQFF.

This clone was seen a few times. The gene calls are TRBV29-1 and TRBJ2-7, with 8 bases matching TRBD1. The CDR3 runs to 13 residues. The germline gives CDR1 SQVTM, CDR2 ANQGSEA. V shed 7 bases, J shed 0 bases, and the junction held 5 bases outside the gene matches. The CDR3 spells CSAQGVGSYEQYF. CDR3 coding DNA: TGCAGCGCACAGGGGGTTGGCTCCTACGAGCAGTACTTC.

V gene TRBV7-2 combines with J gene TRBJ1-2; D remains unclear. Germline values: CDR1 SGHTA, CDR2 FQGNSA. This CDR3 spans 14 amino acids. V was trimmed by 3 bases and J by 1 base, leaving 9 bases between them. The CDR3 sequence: CASSFPGINYGYTF. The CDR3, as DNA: TGTGCCAGCAGCTTCCCGGGAATTAACTATGGCTACACCTTC.

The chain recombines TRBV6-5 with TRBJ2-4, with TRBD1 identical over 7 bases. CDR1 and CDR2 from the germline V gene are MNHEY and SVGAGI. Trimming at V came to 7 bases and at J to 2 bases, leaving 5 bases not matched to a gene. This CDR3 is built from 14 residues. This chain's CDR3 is CASILGGTKNIQYF. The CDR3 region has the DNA TGTGCCAGCATTCTAGGGGGCACCAAAAACATTCAGTACTTC.

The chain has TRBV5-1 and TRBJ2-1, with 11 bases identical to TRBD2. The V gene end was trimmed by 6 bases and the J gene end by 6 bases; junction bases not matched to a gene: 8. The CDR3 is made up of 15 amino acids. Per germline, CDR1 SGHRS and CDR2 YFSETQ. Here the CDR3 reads CASKGLAGGRNEQFF. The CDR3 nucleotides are TGCGCCAGCAAGGGGCTAGCGGGGGGCCGCAATGAGCAGTTCTTC. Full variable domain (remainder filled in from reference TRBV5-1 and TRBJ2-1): KAGVTQTPRYLIKTRGQQVTLSCSPISGHRSVSWYQQTPGQGLQFLFEYFSETQRNKGNFPGRFSGRQFSNSRSEMNVSTLELGDSALYLCASKGLAGGRNEQFFGPGTRLTVL.

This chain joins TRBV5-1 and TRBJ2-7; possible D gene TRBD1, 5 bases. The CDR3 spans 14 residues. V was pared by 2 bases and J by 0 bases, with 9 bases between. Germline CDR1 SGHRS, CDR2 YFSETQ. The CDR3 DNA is TGCGCCAGCAGCTTAGGGGATTTCTCCTACGAGCAGTACTTC. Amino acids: CASSLGDFSYEQYF.

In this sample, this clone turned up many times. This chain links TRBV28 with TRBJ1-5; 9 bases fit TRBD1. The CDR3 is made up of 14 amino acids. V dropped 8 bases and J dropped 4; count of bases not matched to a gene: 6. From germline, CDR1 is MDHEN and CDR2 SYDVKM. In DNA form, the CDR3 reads TGTGCCAGCCACGGACAGGGGAGAAATCAGCCCCAGCATTTT. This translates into CASHGQGRNQPQHF. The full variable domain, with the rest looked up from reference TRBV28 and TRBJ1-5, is DVKVTQSSRYLVKRTGEKVFLECVQDMDHENMFWYRQDPGLGLRLIYFSYDVKMKEKGDIPEGYSVSREKKERFSLILESASTNQTSMYLCASHGQGRNQPQHFGDGTRLSIL.

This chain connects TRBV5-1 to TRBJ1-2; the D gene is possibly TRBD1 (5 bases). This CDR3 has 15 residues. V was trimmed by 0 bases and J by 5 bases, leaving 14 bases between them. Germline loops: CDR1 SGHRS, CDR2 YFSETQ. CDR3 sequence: CASSLGADIFYGYTF. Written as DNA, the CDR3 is TGCGCCAGCAGCTTGGGGGCGGACATTTTTTATGGCTACACCTTC.

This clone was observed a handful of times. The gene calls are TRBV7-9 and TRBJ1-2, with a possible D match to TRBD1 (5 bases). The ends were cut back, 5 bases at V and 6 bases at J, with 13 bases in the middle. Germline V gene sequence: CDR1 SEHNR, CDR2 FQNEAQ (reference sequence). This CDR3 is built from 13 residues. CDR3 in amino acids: CASSPGGSDGYTF. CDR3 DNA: TGTGCCAGCAGCCCGGGGGGGTCGGATGGCTACACCTTC.

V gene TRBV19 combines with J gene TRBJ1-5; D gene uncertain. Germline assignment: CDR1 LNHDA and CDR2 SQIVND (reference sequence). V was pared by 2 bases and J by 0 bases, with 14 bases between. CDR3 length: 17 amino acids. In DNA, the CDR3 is TGTGCCAGTAGTATACAACATGGAGGATTTAGCAATCAGCCCCAGCATTTT. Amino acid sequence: CASSIQHGGFSNQPQHF.

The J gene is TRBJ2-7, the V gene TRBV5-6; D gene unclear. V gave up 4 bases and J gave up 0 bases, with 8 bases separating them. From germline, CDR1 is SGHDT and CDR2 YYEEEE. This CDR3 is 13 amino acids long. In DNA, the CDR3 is TGTGCCAGCAGCCGTAGGAGCTCCTACGAGCAGTACTTC. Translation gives CASSRRSSYEQYF.

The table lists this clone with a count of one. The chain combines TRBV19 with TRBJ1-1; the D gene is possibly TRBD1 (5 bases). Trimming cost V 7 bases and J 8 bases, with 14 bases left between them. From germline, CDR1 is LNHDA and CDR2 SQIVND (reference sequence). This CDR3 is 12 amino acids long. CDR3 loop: CASNPRSGEAFF. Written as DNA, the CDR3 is TGTGCCAGTAACCCCCGTTCAGGGGAAGCTTTCTTT.

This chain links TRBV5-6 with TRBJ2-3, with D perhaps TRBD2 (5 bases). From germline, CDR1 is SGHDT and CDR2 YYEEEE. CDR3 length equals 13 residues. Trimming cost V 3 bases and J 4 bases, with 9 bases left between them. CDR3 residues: CASSWTVADTQYF. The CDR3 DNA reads TGTGCCAGCAGCTGGACTGTTGCAGATACGCAGTATTTT.

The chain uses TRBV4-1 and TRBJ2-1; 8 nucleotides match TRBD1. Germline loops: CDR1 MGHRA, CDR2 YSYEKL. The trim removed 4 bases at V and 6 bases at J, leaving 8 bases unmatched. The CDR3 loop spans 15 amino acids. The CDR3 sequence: CASSLFTGTGNEQFF. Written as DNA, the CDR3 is TGCGCCAGCAGCCTTTTTACCGGGACAGGCAATGAGCAGTTCTTC.

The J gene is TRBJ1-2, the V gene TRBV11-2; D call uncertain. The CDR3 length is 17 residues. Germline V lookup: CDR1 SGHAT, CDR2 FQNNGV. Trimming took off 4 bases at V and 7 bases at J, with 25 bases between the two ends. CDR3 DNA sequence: TGTGCCAGCAGCTCCCTTAAATCGGCAGATAGGAGGTCTGGCTACACCTTC. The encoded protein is CASSSLKSADRRSGYTF.

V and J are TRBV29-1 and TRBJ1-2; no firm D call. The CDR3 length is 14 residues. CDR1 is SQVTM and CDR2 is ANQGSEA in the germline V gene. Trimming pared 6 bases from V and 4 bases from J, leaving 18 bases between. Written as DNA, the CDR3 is TGCAGCGTCACACCGGCGAGGGTACCCTATGGCTACACCTTC. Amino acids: CSVTPARVPYGYTF.

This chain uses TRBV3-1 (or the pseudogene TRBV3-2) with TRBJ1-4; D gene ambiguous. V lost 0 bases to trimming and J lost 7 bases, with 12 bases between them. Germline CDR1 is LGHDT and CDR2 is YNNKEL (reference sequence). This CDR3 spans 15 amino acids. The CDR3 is CASSQDAGLGEKLFF. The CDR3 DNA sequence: TGTGCCAGCAGCCAAGATGCCGGACTTGGTGAAAAACTGTTTTTT.

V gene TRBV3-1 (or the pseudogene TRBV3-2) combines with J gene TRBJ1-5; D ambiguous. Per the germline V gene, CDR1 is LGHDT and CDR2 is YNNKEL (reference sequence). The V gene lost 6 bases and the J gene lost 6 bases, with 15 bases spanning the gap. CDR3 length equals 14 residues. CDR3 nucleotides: TGTGCCAGCAGTCTAGGATCTTCGGGTCAGCCCCAGCATTTT. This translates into CASSLGSSGQPQHF.

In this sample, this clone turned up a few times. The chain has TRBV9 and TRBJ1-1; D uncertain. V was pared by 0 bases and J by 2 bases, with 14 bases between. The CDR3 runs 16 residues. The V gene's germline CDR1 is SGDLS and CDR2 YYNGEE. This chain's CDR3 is CASSVGGGALNTEAFF. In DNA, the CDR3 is TGTGCCAGCAGCGTAGGGGGAGGCGCCCTTAACACTGAAGCTTTCTTT.